This T cell receptor beta chain was observed in a study of T-cell reconstitution after alpha-beta-depleted transplantation in children. Preparation of the TCRbeta library involved a method that used unique molecular identifiers. TCRdb re-called the PCR reads with MiXCR, one entry per CDR3 protein. The sample holds 700,000 or so distinct CDR3 sequences, roughly 14% seen once. The sample holds a few counts of this clonotype. Its antigen is unidentified. General study findings and limits: Several hundred rapidly expanded clones from non-depleted graft cells reportedly supplied alpha-beta T cells about two months post-transplant. Newly made T cells mostly supplied T-cell counts and diversity one year after transplant.

Germline V gene lookup returns CDR1 MNHNS and CDR2 SASEGT. CDR3 length: 15 amino acids. V shed 4 bases and J 2 bases; nucleotides not matched to a gene: 7. The receptor was isolated from a girl aged 2-10 years with congenital amegakaryocytic thrombocytopenia, due to receive a stem cell transplant. The sample was PBMCs, taken before TCRalphabeta/CD19-depleted stem cell transplant. This chain uses TRBV6-1 with TRBJ2-7, with 8 bases aligning to TRBD1. The CDR3: CASSGPGQEAYEQYF. Here the CDR3 DNA reads TGTGCCAGCAGTGGGCCGGGACAGGAGGCCTACGAGCAGTACTTC.